Listed below are T cell receptor beta chains from one sample, sequenced in a study of blood T cell repertoires in COVID-19. Libraries were prepared by immunoSEQ multiplex PCR; TCRdb keeps only in-frame clonotypes and omits some of them. The sample holds almost 250,000 clones, roughly 90% seen once. The sequencing input was PBMCs or T cells enriched from blood (not recorded which). Receptor source: a woman in her thirties who had recovered from COVID-19. The CDR3 runs from the conserved cysteine through the conserved F or W. Rows give clone size only sometimes, using once, few, many, or a class for an expanded clone.

once,TRBJ2-3,TRBV2,CASLRGRAGNTQYF
-,TRBJ1-1,TRBV7-8,CASSLARNRGDGTEAFF
-,TRBJ2-7,TRBV6-2/TRBV6-3,CASSTPGRDSYEQYF
-,TRBJ2-7,TRBV23-1,CASSQTERQGADEQYF
-,TRBJ2-5,TRBV12-3/TRBV12-4,CASSSSGQETQYF
-,TRBJ1-2,TRBV18,CASSPSSQGEYGYTF
-,TRBJ1-5,TRBV18,CASSPGTGNQPQHF
-,TRBJ2-2,TRBV6-6,CASSVHRGPGELFF
-,TRBJ2-5,TRBV9,CASSVALAGEAETQYF
-,TRBJ1-2,TRBV20-1,CSASTQGHYGYTF
-,TRBJ1-2,TRBV28,CASTGTGLYYGYTF
-,TRBJ2-7,TRBV23-1,CASSQSPWPGLAGAPDEQYF
-,TRBJ2-1,TRBV28,CASGLTSGTYGEQFF
-,TRBJ2-1,TRBV28,CASSSRGGIDSEQFF
once,TRBJ2-3,TRBV10-3,CAISESDSSTDTQYF
-,TRBJ2-4,TRBV28,CASSSPDSLSIQYF
-,TRBJ2-2,TRBV11-2,CASSLGSVNTGELFF
-,TRBJ2-5,TRBV7-8,CASSLGLDPTQYF
once,TRBJ2-1,TRBV4-2,CASSQDPFGLAGRNNEQFF
few,TRBJ1-1,TRBV5-1,CASSSILDGMNTEAFF
-,TRBJ2-3,TRBV4-2,CASSQDLEGILLGTSTDTQYF
-,TRBJ1-2,TRBV18,CASSPLLGQRRSGGYTF
-,TRBJ2-6,TRBV6-5,CASSYSHTSGANVLTF
-,TRBJ1-1,TRBV19,CASRPPGHLLMNTEAFF
-,TRBJ1-2,TRBV7-9,CATGSGGLGFYGYTF
-,TRBJ2-1,TRBV9,CASSVDGRPASYNEQFF
-,TRBJ1-4,TRBV28,CASSLRQGASEKLFF
-,TRBJ1-1,TRBV10-2,CASSESRVAEAFF
-,TRBJ2-1,TRBV28,CASSLQNWLSGRAYNEQFF
-,TRBJ2-2,TRBV9,CASSVVGTGHTGELFF
-,TRBJ2-6,TRBV28,CASSSWGQGGSGANVLTF
once,TRBJ2-1,TRBV7-9,CASSFRDRGFNEQFF
-,TRBJ1-5,TRBV28,CASRVPGQRNQPQHF
-,TRBJ1-2,TRBV13,CASSPRDNYKRGYTF
-,TRBJ1-5,TRBV6-2/TRBV6-3,CASSYPRDSNQPQHF
-,TRBJ2-7,TRBV4-1,CASSPPQADRYEQYF
-,TRBJ2-3,TRBV30,CAWTLTPLLAGARNTDTQYF
once,TRBJ1-2,TRBV7-9,CASSSRTGNYGYTF
-,TRBJ2-3,TRBV12-5,CASGIKDTQYF
-,TRBJ1-5,TRBV28,CASSENRDFNQPQHF
-,TRBJ2-1,TRBV16,CASSQLFSGQFF
-,TRBJ2-2,TRBV7-2,CASSSGGGPAGELFF
-,TRBJ2-7,TRBV11-2,CASSDRLAGGSYEQYF
-,TRBJ1-2,TRBV4-2,CASSQDRGRGRFGYTF
-,TRBJ1-1,TRBV27,CASSEALGGTEAFF
few,TRBJ1-1,TRBV6-2/TRBV6-3,CASSYSRGGTEAFF
-,TRBJ2-7,TRBV5-1,CASSFHSSGSYEQYF
few,TRBJ2-6,TRBV11-2,CASSSESSGANVLTF
-,TRBJ2-7,TRBV30,CAWSTGGVRYYEQYF
once,TRBJ2-3,TRBV21-1,CASSADCTSTDTQYF